Following are 3 T cell receptor beta chains from one sample sequenced in a study of T cell responses to AZD1222 COVID-19 vaccine. Measured with immunoSEQ multiplex PCR; TCRdb has only the in-frame clones, and not every one. Altogether some 100,000 clones are present, 87% being singletons, with the ten largest covering approximately 15%. This specimen consisted of peripheral blood, obtained on day 0 of AZD1222 vaccination. The receptor set was obtained from an adult in good health.

The rearrangement uses TRBV2 and TRBJ1-4; D is undetermined. Trimming removed 2 bases at V and 2 bases at J, with 6 bases between. This CDR3 is built from 14 residues. CDR1 and CDR2 (germline): SNHLY, FYNNEI. CDR3 DNA sequence: TGTGCCAGCAGTGAATCTGCGACTAATGAAAAACTGTTTTTT. Encoded protein: CASSESATNEKLFF.

The gene calls are TRBV2 and TRBJ1-6; D not resolved. The CDR3 loop spans 15 amino acids. Germline V gene data show CDR1 as SNHLY and CDR2 as FYNNEI. Trimming cost V 4 bases and J 0 bases, with 7 bases left between them. In DNA form, the CDR3 reads TGTGCCAGCAGTGTGACGGACTCCTATAATTCACCCCTCCACTTT. Its protein product is CASSVTDSYNSPLHF.

V usage is TRBV29-1 and J usage is TRBJ1-2; D gene ambiguous. The CDR3 has 11 amino acids. Germline CDR1 SQVTM, CDR2 ANQGSEA. V was cut by 3 bases and J by 8 bases, with 10 bases left in between. CDR3 protein: CSVDSLGGYTF. In nucleotides, the CDR3 is TGCAGCGTTGACAGCCTGGGAGGCTACACCTTC.